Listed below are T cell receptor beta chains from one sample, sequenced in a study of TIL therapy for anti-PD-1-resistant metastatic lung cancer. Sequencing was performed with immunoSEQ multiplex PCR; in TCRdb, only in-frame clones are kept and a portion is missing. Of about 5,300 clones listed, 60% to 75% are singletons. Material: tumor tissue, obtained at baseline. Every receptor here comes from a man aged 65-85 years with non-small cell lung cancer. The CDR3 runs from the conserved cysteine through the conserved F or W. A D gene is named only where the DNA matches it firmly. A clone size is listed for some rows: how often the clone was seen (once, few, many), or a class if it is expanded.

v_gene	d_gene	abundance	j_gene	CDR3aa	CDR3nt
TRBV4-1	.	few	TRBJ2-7	CASSQGRSYEQYF	TGCGCCAGCAGCCAGGGACGGTCCTACGAGCAGTACTTC
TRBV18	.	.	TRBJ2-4	CASSPLGGASKNIQYF	TGTGCCAGCTCACCACTCGGGGGCGCATCCAAAAACATTCAGTACTTC
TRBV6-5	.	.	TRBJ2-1	CASSYNDYNEQFF	TGTGCCAGCAGTTACAACGACTACAATGAGCAGTTCTTC
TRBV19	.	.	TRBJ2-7	CASSIDFLGSSSYEQYF	TGTGCCAGTAGTATAGATTTCCTAGGCTCCAGCTCCTACGAGCAGTACTTC
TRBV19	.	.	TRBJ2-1	CASKDYNEQFF	TGTGCCAGTAAGGACTACAATGAGCAGTTCTTC
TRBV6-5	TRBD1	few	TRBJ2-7	CASSPGGTSDEQYF	TGTGCCAGCAGTCCAGGGGGAACATCCGACGAGCAGTACTTC
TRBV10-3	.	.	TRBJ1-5	CAISEMGTSNQPQHF	TGTGCCATCAGTGAGATGGGGACCAGCAATCAGCCCCAGCATTTT
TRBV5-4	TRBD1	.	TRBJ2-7	CASSLGQGRYEQYF	TGTGCCAGCAGCCTCGGACAGGGACGGTACGAGCAGTACTTC
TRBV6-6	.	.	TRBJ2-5	CASTNAALSQETQYF	TGTGCCAGCACCAACGCAGCTCTGTCCCAAGAGACCCAGTACTTC
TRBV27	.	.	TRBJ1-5	CASGDKMGTLIQPQHF	TGTGCCAGCGGGGATAAGATGGGGACGCTGATACAGCCCCAGCATTTT
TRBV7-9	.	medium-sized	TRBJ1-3	CASSLTDGSGNTIYF	TGTGCCAGCAGCTTGACGGACGGCTCTGGAAACACCATATATTTT
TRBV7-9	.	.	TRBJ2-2	CASSSSTRAGDTGELFF	TGTGCCAGCAGCTCATCAACAAGGGCAGGGGACACCGGGGAGCTGTTTTTT
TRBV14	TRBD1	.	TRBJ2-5	CASSPTRQGGETQYF	TGTGCCAGCAGCCCAACGCGACAGGGGGGAGAGACCCAGTACTTC
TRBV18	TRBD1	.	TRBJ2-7	CASSLGTVSYEQYF	TGTGCCAGCTCACTCGGGACAGTATCCTACGAGCAGTACTTC
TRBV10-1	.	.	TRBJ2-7	CASSESNGGSAYEQYF	TGCGCCAGCAGTGAGTCGAATGGGGGCTCAGCCTACGAGCAGTACTTC
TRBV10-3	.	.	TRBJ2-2	CAISPAKANTGELFF	TGTGCCATCAGTCCAGCCAAGGCGAACACCGGGGAGCTGTTTTTT
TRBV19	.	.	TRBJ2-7	CASSIGSSYEQYF	TGTGCCAGTAGTATCGGCAGCTCCTACGAGCAGTACTTC
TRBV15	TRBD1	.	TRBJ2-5	CATSRAGKGAEETQYF	TGTGCCACCAGCAGAGCCGGCAAGGGGGCGGAAGAGACCCAGTACTTC
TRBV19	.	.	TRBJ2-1	CASNLASTSSYNEQFF	TGTGCCAGTAATCTCGCCTCGACTAGCTCCTACAATGAGCAGTTCTTC
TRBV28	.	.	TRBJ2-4	CASSPLTAIAKNIQYF	TGTGCCAGCAGTCCTCTTACAGCTATAGCCAAAAACATTCAGTACTTC
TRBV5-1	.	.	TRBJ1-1	CASSLVGSLGTEAFF	TGCGCCAGCAGCTTGGTAGGGTCTTTGGGCACTGAAGCTTTCTTT
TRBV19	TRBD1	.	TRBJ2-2	CATFRGQGTGELFF	TGTGCCACTTTCAGGGGGCAAGGAACCGGGGAGCTGTTTTTT